The rows below give T cell receptor beta chains drawn from one sample of a study of cytomegalovirus exposure and HLA in healthy donors. The assay was immunoSEQ multiplex PCR, and TCRdb's table has in-frame clones only and misses some. The sample contains 100,000 to 130,000 clones, over 70% of which appear only once. Specimen: PBMCs. Receptor source: a young man in good health and CMV-seronegative. CDR3s include the opening cysteine and the closing phenylalanine or tryptophan. Fields, in order: V gene, J gene, D gene, clone size, CDR3 protein. The D gene is left open where the match is weak. Rows may omit the clone size; those that give it use once, few, many or a size class.

TRBV28	TRBJ2-1	TRBD1	.	CASSMYGTGSYNEQFF
TRBV20-1	TRBJ2-5	.	.	CSARGTPTAYF
TRBV7-2	TRBJ1-4	.	few	CASSSGAWGEKLFF
TRBV6-5	TRBJ1-1	TRBD1	.	CASSTGTGRRAEAFF
TRBV15	TRBJ1-2	.	.	CATSREGRQLYGYTF
TRBV9	TRBJ2-5	TRBD2	.	CASNIAGGKETQYF
TRBV5-1	TRBJ1-2	TRBD1	.	CASSLGTGYGYGYTF
TRBV30	TRBJ2-7	TRBD1	.	CAWMWDRGSEQYF
TRBV5-1	TRBJ2-1	.	.	CASSRGPERGNEQFF
TRBV9	TRBJ2-1	.	.	CASSVVGREDEQFF
TRBV6-4	TRBJ2-1	TRBD1	.	CASSGGGQGSNEQFF
TRBV7-2	TRBJ1-1	TRBD1	.	CASSLLRTGAAFF
TRBV4-1	TRBJ2-7	.	.	CASSQVPNSDEQYF
TRBV18	TRBJ1-5	.	once	CASSAGDSNQPQHF
TRBV28	TRBJ1-2	.	.	CASSRRPRGYTF
TRBV14	TRBJ2-2	TRBD2	.	CASSLLAGGITGELFF
TRBV6-4	TRBJ2-1	TRBD2	.	CASSGGLAGGPQEQFF
TRBV4-2	TRBJ2-5	.	.	CASSQGLEVGTQYF
TRBV5-8	TRBJ1-1	.	.	CASSLEVVEEAFF
TRBV10-1	TRBJ2-2	.	.	CASSERSATGELFF
TRBV21-1	TRBJ2-5	.	.	CASSPRRTSGSRETQYF
TRBV6-4	TRBJ2-1	TRBD2	once	CASSERGTSGVDEQFF
TRBV5-4	TRBJ2-7	TRBD2	.	CASSLRTSGGGEQYF
TRBV4-1	TRBJ2-5	TRBD2	.	CASSQDRLAGGLGETQYF
TRBV5-4	TRBJ2-1	TRBD1	.	CASSPTGGSSYNEQFF
TRBV14	TRBJ2-1	.	.	CASSQVYFRSYNEQFF
TRBV6-5	TRBJ1-1	TRBD1	few	CASSYSWDSNTEAFF
TRBV7-3	TRBJ2-7	.	few	CASSSGAGYEQYF
TRBV30	TRBJ1-5	TRBD1	.	CAWSEPTGVNQPQHF
TRBV5-6	TRBJ1-1	.	.	CASSRRDKRAFF
TRBV29-1	TRBJ2-7	.	few	CSVEADDYYEQYF
TRBV11-3	TRBJ2-7	TRBD1	.	CASSSDRAGEQYF
TRBV7-9	TRBJ2-5	TRBD2	.	CASSETGTSGTETQYF
TRBV2	TRBJ2-7	TRBD1	.	CASTLIGGAGTAPYEQYF
TRBV29-1	TRBJ2-1	TRBD2	.	CSVEYRATGREQFF
TRBV30	TRBJ1-2	TRBD1	.	CAWTPTGSYGYTF
TRBV6-5	TRBJ1-5	.	.	CASSQGGSNQPQHF
TRBV6-1	TRBJ2-1	.	few	CASMEWGHYNEQFF
TRBV7-2	TRBJ2-1	TRBD2	.	CASSLLADTYNEQFF
TRBV7-2	TRBJ2-6	.	.	CASSLPPSGANVLTF
TRBV25-1	TRBJ2-7	.	.	CASSDYGQGLTYEQYF
TRBV5-1	TRBJ1-1	TRBD1	.	CASSIGTGGFTEAFF
TRBV11-2	TRBJ1-1	.	few	CASSPLTRSTEAFF
TRBV5-4	TRBJ1-2	.	.	CASSTGGAANYGYTF
TRBV14	TRBJ2-7	.	.	CASSQDFQRGAYEQYF
TRBV7-3	TRBJ1-6	TRBD1	.	CASSQGTANSPLHF